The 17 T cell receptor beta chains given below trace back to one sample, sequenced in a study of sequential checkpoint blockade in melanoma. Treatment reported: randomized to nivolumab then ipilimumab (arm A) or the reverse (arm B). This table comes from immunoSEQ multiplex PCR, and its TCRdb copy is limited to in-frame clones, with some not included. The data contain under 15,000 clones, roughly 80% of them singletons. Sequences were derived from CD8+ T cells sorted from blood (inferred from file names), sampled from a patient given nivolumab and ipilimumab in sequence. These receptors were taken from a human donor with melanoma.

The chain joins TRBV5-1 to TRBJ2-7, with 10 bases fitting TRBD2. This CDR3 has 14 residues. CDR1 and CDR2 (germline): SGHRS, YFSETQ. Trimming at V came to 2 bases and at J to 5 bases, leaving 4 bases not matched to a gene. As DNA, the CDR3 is TGCGCCAGCAGCTTCAGACTAGCGGGCCACGAGCAGTACTTC. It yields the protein CASSFRLAGHEQYF. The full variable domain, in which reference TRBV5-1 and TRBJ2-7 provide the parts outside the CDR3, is KAGVTQTPRYLIKTRGQQVTLSCSPISGHRSVSWYQQTPGQGLQFLFEYFSETQRNKGNFPGRFSGRQFSNSRSEMNVSTLELGDSALYLCASSFRLAGHEQYFGPGTRLTVT.

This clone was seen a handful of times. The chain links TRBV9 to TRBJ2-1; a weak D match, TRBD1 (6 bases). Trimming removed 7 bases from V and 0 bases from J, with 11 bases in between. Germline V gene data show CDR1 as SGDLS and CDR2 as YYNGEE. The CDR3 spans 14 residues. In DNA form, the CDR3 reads TGTGCCAGCCAACAGGGAAGCTCCTACAATGAGCAGTTCTTC. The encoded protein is CASQQGSSYNEQFF.

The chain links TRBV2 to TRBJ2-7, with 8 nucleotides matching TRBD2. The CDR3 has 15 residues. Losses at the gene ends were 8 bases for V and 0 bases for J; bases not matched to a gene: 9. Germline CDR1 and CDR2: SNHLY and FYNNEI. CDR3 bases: TGTGCCAGCCTCGATGAAGCGGGGGCCTCCTACGAGCAGTACTTC. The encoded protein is CASLDEAGASYEQYF.

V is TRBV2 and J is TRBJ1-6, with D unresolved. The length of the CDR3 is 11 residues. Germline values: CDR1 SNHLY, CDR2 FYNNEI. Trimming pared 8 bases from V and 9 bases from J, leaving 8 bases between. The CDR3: CASLRGSPLHF. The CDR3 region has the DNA TGTGCCAGCCTACGCGGTTCACCCCTCCACTTT.

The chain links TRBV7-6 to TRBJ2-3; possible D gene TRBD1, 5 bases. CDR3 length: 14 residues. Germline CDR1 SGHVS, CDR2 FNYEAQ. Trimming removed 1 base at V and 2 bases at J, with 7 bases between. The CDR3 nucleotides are TGTGCCAGCAGCTTAGGACAGAACACAGATACGCAGTATTTT. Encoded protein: CASSLGQNTDTQYF.

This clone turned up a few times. CDR3 nucleotides: TGTGCCAGCAGCCCGGACAGAAGATACGAGCAGTACTTC. Protein: CASSPDRRYEQYF. The chain is built from TRBV6-5 and TRBJ2-7, with a possible D match to TRBD1 (6 bases). The CDR3 covers 13 residues. Trimming stripped 6 bases from V and 4 bases from J, with 13 bases between. CDR1 and CDR2 from the germline V gene are MNHEY and SVGAGI.

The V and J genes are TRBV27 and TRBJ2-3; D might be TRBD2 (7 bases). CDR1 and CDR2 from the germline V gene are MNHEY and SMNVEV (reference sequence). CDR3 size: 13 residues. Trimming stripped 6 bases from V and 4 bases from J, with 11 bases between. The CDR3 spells CASSGGLADTQYF. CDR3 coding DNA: TGTGCCAGCAGCGGGGGGCTCGCAGATACGCAGTATTTT.

The chain's CDR3 is CASSLGGQYEQYF. In DNA, the CDR3 is TGTGCCAGCAGCTTGGGGGGGCAGTACGAGCAGTACTTC. J is TRBJ2-7 and V is TRBV11-2, with D maybe TRBD2 (7 bases). Trimming pared 3 bases from V and 4 bases from J, leaving 10 bases between. The CDR3 consists of 13 residues. CDR1 is SGHAT, CDR2 FQNNGV, per germline.

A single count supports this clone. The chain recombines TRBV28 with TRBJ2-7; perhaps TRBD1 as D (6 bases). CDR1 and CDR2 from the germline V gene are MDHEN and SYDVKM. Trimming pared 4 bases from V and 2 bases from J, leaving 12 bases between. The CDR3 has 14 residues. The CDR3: CASSSPGQTYEQYF. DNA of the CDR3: TGTGCCAGCAGTTCCCCGGGACAAACCTACGAGCAGTACTTC.

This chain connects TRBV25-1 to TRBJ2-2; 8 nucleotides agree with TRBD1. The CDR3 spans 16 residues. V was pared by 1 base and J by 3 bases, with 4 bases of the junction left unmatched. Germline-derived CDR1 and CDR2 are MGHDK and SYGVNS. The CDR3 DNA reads TGTGCCAGCAGTGAATGGGAGACAGGGGACACCGGGGAGCTGTTTTTT. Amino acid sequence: CASSEWETGDTGELFF.

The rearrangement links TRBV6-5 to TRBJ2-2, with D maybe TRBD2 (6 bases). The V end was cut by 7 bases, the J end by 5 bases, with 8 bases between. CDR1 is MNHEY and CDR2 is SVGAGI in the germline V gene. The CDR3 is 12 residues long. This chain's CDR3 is CASTRGTGELFF. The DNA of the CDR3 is TGTGCCAGCACCCGGGGGACCGGGGAGCTGTTTTTT.

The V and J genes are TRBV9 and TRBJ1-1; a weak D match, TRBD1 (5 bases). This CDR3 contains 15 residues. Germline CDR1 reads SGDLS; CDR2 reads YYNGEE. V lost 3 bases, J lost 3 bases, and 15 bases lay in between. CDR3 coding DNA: TGTGCCAGCAGCGGGGGCGGAGGGGATGACACTGAAGCTTTCTTT. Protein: CASSGGGGDDTEAFF.

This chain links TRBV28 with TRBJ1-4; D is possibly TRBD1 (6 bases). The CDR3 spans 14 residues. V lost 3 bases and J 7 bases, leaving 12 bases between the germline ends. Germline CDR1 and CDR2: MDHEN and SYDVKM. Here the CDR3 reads CASSFSGAGEKLFF. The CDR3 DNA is TGTGCCAGCAGTTTTTCAGGGGCGGGTGAAAAACTGTTTTTT.

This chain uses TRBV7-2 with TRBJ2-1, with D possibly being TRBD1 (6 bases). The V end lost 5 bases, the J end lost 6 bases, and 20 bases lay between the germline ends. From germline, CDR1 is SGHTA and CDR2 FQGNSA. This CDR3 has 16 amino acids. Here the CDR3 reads CASSVPLGAKGNEQFF. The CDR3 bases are TGTGCCAGCAGCGTCCCCCTGGGGGCAAAAGGCAATGAGCAGTTCTTC.

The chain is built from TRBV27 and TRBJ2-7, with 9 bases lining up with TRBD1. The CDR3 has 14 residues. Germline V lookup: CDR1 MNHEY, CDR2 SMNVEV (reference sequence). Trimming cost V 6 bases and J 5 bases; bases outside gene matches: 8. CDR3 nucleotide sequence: TGTGCCAGCAGCTCCGGGACAGGGAAGAACGAGCAGTACTTC. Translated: CASSSGTGKNEQYF.

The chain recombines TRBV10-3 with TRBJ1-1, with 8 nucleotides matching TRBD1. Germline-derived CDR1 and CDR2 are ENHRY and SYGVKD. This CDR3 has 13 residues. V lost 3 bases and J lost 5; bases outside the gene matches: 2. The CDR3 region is CAISDTGGTEAFF. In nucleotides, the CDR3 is TGTGCCATCAGTGACACAGGGGGAACTGAAGCTTTCTTT.

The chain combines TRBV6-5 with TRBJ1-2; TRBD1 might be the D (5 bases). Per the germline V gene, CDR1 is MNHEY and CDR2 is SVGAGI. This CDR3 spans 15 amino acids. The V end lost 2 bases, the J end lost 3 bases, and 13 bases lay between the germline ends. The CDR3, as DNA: TGTGCCAGCAGTTACGACCCGACAGCTTACTATGGCTACACCTTC. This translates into CASSYDPTAYYGYTF.